This T cell receptor (beta chain) was obtained from a study of blood T cell repertoires in COVID-19. In the study overall: T cells, B-cell-depleted T cells, or PBMCs provided the cDNA or gDNA that served as material.

Data came from immunoSEQ multiplex PCR; TCRdb stores just in-frame clones and leaves some out. The sample lists roughly 16,000 clones, roughly nine tenths occurring once. Germline V gene sequence: CDR1 SNHLY, CDR2 FYNNEI. CDR3 size: 13 residues. After removal of 5 bases from V and 12 bases from J, the junction contained 7 bases not matched to a gene. The source is a human donor in a cohort sampled during active COVID-19. The sequenced material came from peripheral blood. V gene TRBV2 combines with J gene TRBJ1-6, with 7 positions matching TRBD1. The CDR3 coding sequence is TGTGCCAGCAGTACAGGGGAACGAGAACCCCTCCACTTT. This codes for CASSTGEREPLHF.